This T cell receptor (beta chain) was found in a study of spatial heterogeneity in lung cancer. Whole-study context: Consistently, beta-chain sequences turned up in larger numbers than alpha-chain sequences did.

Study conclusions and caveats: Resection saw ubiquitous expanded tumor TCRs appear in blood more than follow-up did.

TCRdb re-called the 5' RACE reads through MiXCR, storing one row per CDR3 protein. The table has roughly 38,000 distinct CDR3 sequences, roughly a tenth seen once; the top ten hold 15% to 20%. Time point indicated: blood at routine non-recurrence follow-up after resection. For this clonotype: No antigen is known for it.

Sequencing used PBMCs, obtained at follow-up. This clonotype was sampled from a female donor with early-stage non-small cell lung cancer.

The CDR3 nucleotides read TGCGCCAGCAGCCCCCAAGGGGCATCGCCTTCCTACGAGCAGTACTTC. Translating it yields CASSPQGASPSYEQYF. The chain is built from TRBV5-1 and TRBJ2-7, with a tentative D call TRBD1 (5 bases). Germline-derived CDR1 and CDR2 are SGHRS and YFSETQ. V dropped 4 bases and J dropped 1 base, with 18 bases sitting between them. The CDR3 is 16 residues long.